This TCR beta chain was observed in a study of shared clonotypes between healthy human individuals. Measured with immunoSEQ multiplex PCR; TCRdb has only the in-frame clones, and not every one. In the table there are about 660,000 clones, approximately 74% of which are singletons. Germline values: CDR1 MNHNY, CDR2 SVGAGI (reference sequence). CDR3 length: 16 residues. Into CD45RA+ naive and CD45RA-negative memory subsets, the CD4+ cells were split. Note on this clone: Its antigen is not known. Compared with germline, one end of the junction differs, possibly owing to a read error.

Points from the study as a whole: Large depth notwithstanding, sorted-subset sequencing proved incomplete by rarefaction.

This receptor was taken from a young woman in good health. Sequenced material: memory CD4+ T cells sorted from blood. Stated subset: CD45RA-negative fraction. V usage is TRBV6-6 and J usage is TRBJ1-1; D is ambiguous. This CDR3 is CANSYTFGVMNTEAFF. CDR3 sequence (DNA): TGTGCCAACAGTTACACCTTTGGGGTTATGAACACTGAAGCTTTCTTT.